The clone carrying this TCR beta chain was seen once. What it binds is not known. One junction end does not reproduce the germline sequence, and a read error may be involved. The source of the sample is a study of cytomegalovirus exposure and HLA in healthy donors. Germline V lookup: CDR1 SGHNT, CDR2 YENEEA. The CDR3 sequence is 12 residues long. Healthy donors of bone marrow made up the group. Study results and caveats: Cytomegalovirus-associated status was assigned to approximately 160 TCR beta chains. TRBV6-2, TRBV6-3 and some other V segments were excluded as indistinguishable.

The primer mix had 60 Vbeta and 13 Jbeta primers. Assay used: immunoSEQ multiplex PCR; TCRdb lists only in-frame clones, some missing. The data show some 200,000 clones, with less than 90% seen just once and about 0.23% held by the top ten. Sequencing was carried out using PBMCs. The chain recombines TRBV11-3 with TRBJ2-1; 10 bases fit TRBD2. The clonotype was recovered from a girl under three years old in good health and CMV-seronegative. CDR3 loop: CASSSTSGARVF. The CDR3, as DNA: TGTGCCAGCAGCTCTACTAGCGGGGCCCGAGTCTTC. Complete variable domain (other parts from reference TRBV11-3 and TRBJ2-1): EAGVVQSPRYKIIEKKQPVAFWCNPISGHNTLYWYLQNLGQGPELLIRYENEEAVDDSQLPKDRFSAERLKGVDSTLKIQPAELGDSAVYLCASSSTSGARVFGPGTRLTVL.